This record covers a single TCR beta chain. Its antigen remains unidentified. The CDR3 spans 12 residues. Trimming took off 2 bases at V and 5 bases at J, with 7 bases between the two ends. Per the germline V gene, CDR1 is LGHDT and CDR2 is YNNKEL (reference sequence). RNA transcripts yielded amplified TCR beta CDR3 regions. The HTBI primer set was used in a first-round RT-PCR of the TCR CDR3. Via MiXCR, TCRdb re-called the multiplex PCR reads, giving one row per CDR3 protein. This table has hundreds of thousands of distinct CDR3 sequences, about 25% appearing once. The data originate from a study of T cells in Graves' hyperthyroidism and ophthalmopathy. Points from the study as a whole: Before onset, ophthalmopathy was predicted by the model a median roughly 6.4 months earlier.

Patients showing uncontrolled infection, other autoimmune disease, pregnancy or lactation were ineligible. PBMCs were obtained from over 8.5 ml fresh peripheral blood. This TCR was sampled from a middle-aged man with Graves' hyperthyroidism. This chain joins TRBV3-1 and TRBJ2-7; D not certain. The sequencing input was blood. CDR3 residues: CASSQKQNEQYF. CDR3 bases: TGTGCCAGCAGCCAAAAGCAAAACGAGCAGTACTTC.